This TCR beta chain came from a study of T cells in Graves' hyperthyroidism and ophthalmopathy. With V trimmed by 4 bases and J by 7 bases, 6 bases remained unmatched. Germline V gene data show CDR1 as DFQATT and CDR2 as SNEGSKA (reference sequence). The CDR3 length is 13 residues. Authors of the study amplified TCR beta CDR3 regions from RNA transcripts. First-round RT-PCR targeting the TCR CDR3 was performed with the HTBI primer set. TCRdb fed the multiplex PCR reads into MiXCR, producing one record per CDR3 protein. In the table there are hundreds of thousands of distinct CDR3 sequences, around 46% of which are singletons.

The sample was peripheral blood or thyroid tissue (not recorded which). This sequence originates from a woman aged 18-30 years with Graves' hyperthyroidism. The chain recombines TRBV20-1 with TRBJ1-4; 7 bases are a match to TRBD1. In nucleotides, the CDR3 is TGCAGTGCTAACCGGGACAGCCTTGAAAAACTGTTTTTT. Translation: CSANRDSLEKLFF.